The next 12 T cell receptor beta chains were all read from a single sample in a study of cytomegalovirus exposure and HLA in healthy donors. PCR used 60 Vbeta primers and 13 Jbeta primers. The assay was immunoSEQ multiplex PCR, and TCRdb's table has in-frame clones only and misses some. This sample contains 200,000 to 250,000 clones. Sample: PBMCs. The receptor set was obtained from a girl aged 2-10 years in good health and CMV-seropositive.

The chain links TRBV5-1 to TRBJ1-2; a possible D gene is TRBD1 (6 bases). This CDR3 is 17 amino acids long. Germline V gene lookup returns CDR1 SGHRS and CDR2 YFSETQ. Trimming removed 0 bases from V and 1 base from J, with 16 bases in between. The CDR3 nucleotides read TGCGCCAGCAGCTTGGATGGGCAGGGGATAGTTAACTATGGCTACACCTTC. This encodes CASSLDGQGIVNYGYTF. The whole variable domain, remainder taken from reference TRBV5-1 and TRBJ1-2, is KAGVTQTPRYLIKTRGQQVTLSCSPISGHRSVSWYQQTPGQGLQFLFEYFSETQRNKGNFPGRFSGRQFSNSRSEMNVSTLELGDSALYLCASSLDGQGIVNYGYTFGSGTRLTVV.

For this clone: Other DNA sequences in this specimen translate into the identical CDR3. The gene calls are TRBV5-1 and TRBJ2-3; TRBD2 agrees at 7 bases. The CDR3 has 14 residues. Germline loops: CDR1 SGHRS, CDR2 YFSETQ. J lost 4 bases, V lost 0 bases, and 2 bases had no gene match. The CDR3: CASSLGRGSDTQYF. The CDR3 DNA reads TGCGCCAGCAGCTTGGGGCGGGGGTCAGATACGCAGTATTTT.

This chain connects TRBV4-1 to TRBJ1-1; D is unclear. The CDR3 runs 15 residues. V was clipped by 0 bases and J by 7 bases, with 15 bases between them. Germline CDR1 reads MGHRA; CDR2 reads YSYEKL. This CDR3 reads CASSQDKEALGEAFF. As DNA, the CDR3 is TGCGCCAGCAGCCAAGATAAAGAGGCCTTAGGTGAAGCTTTCTTT.

The chain carries TRBV27 and TRBJ2-3, with 7 bases that match TRBD2. This CDR3 is built from 16 residues. With V trimmed by 2 bases and J by 2 bases, 7 bases remained unmatched. The germline CDR1 and CDR2 sequences are MNHEY and SMNVEV (reference sequence). The CDR3 DNA sequence: TGTGCCAGCAGTTTAGCGGGAGCGGAGCCCACAGATACGCAGTATTTT. It is translated as CASSLAGAEPTDTQYF.

The rearrangement joins TRBV29-1 to TRBJ2-1; TRBD1 aligns across 8 bases. In germline, CDR1 is SQVTM, CDR2 ANQGSEA. V was clipped by 6 bases and J by 6 bases; unmatched bases: 10. The CDR3 is 14 amino acids. This CDR3 is CSVEVGTGFNEQFF. The CDR3 DNA follows: TGCAGCGTCGAGGTCGGGACAGGCTTCAATGAGCAGTTCTTC.

The rearrangement joins TRBV10-3 to TRBJ2-3; 11 positions match TRBD2. Germline CDR1 reads ENHRY; CDR2 reads SYGVKD. There are 17 residues in the CDR3. J lost 6 bases, V lost 4 bases, and 12 bases had no gene match. The CDR3 is CAISGVGKTSGSDTQYF. The CDR3 nucleotides read TGTGCCATCAGTGGGGTTGGGAAAACTAGCGGGAGTGATACGCAGTATTTT.

The V gene is TRBV19, the J gene TRBJ2-2; perhaps TRBD2 as D (7 bases). The V gene's germline CDR1 is LNHDA and CDR2 SQIVND (reference sequence). This CDR3 has 15 residues. V was shortened by 8 bases and J by 7 bases, with 20 bases between the two germline ends. The CDR3 DNA is TGTGCCAGTGCCGCCGGGGGGCTAGACGTCGGGGAGCTGTTTTTT. Amino acid sequence: CASAAGGLDVGELFF.

This chain joins TRBV10-1 and TRBJ1-2; maybe TRBD1 (6 bases). In germline, CDR1 is WNHNN, CDR2 SYGVQD (reference sequence). The V end was cut by 6 bases, the J end by 2 bases, with 16 bases between. The CDR3 length is 15 residues. CDR3 residues: CASSRTQDRNYGYTF. Here the CDR3 DNA reads TGCGCCAGCAGCAGGACTCAGGACAGAAACTATGGCTACACCTTC.

The chain has TRBV19 and TRBJ1-4; 8 bases agree with TRBD1. This CDR3 has 13 amino acids. In germline, CDR1 is LNHDA, CDR2 SQIVND (reference sequence). V lost 9 bases and J lost 7; bases outside the gene matches: 7. This chain's CDR3 is CASRDRLSEKLFF. The CDR3 region has the DNA TGTGCCAGCCGGGACAGGTTAAGTGAAAAACTGTTTTTT.

The CDR3 bases are TGTGCCAGCAGCTTCTGGTACTCCGGGGAGCTGTTTTTT. Protein: CASSFWYSGELFF. The chain is built from TRBV5-6 and TRBJ2-2; D is unresolved. This CDR3 region has 13 residues. Germline values: CDR1 SGHDT, CDR2 YYEEEE. Trimming left V 2 bases short and J 6 bases short, with 8 bases between.

The chain links TRBV4-1 to TRBJ2-7; a weak D match, TRBD1 (5 bases). The CDR3 has 16 amino acids. Germline V gene sequence: CDR1 MGHRA, CDR2 YSYEKL. V lost 4 bases and J lost 2, with 18 bases in between. The CDR3 sequence is CASSRTLIGETYEQYF. Here the CDR3 DNA reads TGCGCCAGCAGCCGAACGTTGATAGGGGAAACCTACGAGCAGTACTTC.

The chain is built from TRBV10-3 and TRBJ2-7; 11 bases are a match to TRBD2. V lost 10 bases and J lost 4; bases outside the gene matches: 9. From germline, CDR1 is ENHRY and CDR2 SYGVKD. The CDR3 is 14 residues long. CDR3 nucleotide sequence: TGTGCCACCACTGGGACTAGCGGCCAGTACGAGCAGTACTTC. The encoded protein is CATTGTSGQYEQYF.